This T cell receptor beta chain was obtained from a study of blood T cells in healthy people across ages. Together with a sample-barcoded 5' primer, a J-beta primer mix was included in a second PCR lasting about 7 to 11 cycles. Any given sample supplied a minimum of 3 million CDR3-containing paired-end reads. TCRdb re-analysed the 5' RACE reads in MiXCR, keeping a single row per CDR3 protein. Of 600,000 or so distinct CDR3 sequences in the sample, about 30% were seen once. V lost 1 base to trimming and J lost 0 bases, with 11 bases between them. Germline V gene sequence: CDR1 DFQATT, CDR2 SNEGSKA (reference sequence). The CDR3 is 15 residues long. General study results and limits: Researchers said unsorted PBMCs prevented a conclusive naive versus antigen-experienced comparison. Donor CMV status, an unknown factor, possibly confounded changes in expanded clonotypes.

This clonotype was picked up many times. No antigen is known for it. Extraction of total RNA produced a minimum of 5.5 micrograms from each sample. This rearrangement joins TRBV20-1 to TRBJ2-3, with D perhaps TRBD1 (6 bases). The TCR comes from a woman of 80 years or more in good health. Specimen: blood. The CDR3 sequence is CSARGARGSTDTQYF. The CDR3 nucleotides read TGCAGTGCTAGAGGGGCCAGGGGAAGCACAGATACGCAGTATTTT.